This T cell receptor (beta chain) stems from a study of siplizumab effects on memory and regulatory T cells. The germline V gene encodes CDR1 MGHRA and CDR2 YSYEKL. With 0 bases removed from V and 1 base from J, the gap between germline ends came to 13 bases. The CDR3 spans 17 residues. TCRdb's copy holds only in-frame clones and misses some; the assay was immunoSEQ multiplex PCR. Here the sample spans some 100,000 clones, 96% being singletons. The gene calls are TRBV4-1 and TRBJ2-4; D possibly corresponds to TRBD1 (5 bases). The sequenced material came from naive CD4+ T cells sorted from blood. This clonotype was sampled from a human donor in good health. CDR3 sequence (DNA): TGCGCCAGCAGCCAAGATCAGTCAGGGTTTGCCAAAAACATTCAGTACTTC. It codes for CASSQDQSGFAKNIQYF.